These 14 T cell receptor beta chains originate from one sample sequenced in a study of beta chain features in type 1 diabetes. Investigators reverse transcribed all isolated RNA, so they sequenced expressed TCRB transcripts. This table comes from immunoSEQ multiplex PCR, and its TCRdb copy is limited to in-frame clones, with some not included. The sample consists of fewer than 150,000 clones, 6.9% of them appearing once. The sample taken for sequencing was central memory CD4+ T cells from blood. The source is a woman aged 30 to 39 in good health.

This clone was seen ten or more times. CDR3 region: CASTIGLAGNEQFF. In DNA, the CDR3 is TGTGCCAGCACGATAGGACTAGCGGGCAATGAGCAGTTCTTC. This chain uses TRBV2 with TRBJ2-1; TRBD2 matches at 11 bases. The J segment lost 6 bases and the V segment lost 7 bases, leaving 5 bases of the junction unmatched. The germline V gene has CDR1 SNHLY and CDR2 FYNNEI. This CDR3 has 14 amino acids. Drawing the rest from reference TRBV2 and TRBJ2-1, the complete variable domain is EPEVTQTPSHQVTQMGQEVILRCVPISNHLYFYWYRQILGQKVEFLVSFYNNEISEKSEIFDDQFSVERPDGSNFTLKIRSTKLEDSAMYFCASTIGLAGNEQFFGPGTRLTVL.

This clone appeared many times. J is TRBJ2-3 and V is TRBV9; 7 positions agree with TRBD2. CDR3 length: 15 amino acids. V dropped 4 bases and J dropped 2; count of bases not matched to a gene: 7. Germline CDR1 SGDLS, CDR2 YYNGEE. CDR3 DNA sequence: TGTGCCAGCAGCCTTAGCGGGTCCTTCACAGATACGCAGTATTTT. Translated: CASSLSGSFTDTQYF.

The chain joins TRBV2 to TRBJ2-2; 8 positions match TRBD2. The CDR3 is made up of 15 amino acids. Germline V gives CDR1 SNHLY, CDR2 FYNNEI. V was pared by 6 bases and J by 6 bases, with 9 bases of the junction left unmatched. In nucleotides, the CDR3 is TGTGCCAGCAGACCGGGACTAGGTCTCGCCGGGGAGCTGTTTTTT. This encodes CASRPGLGLAGELFF.

The chain employs TRBV28 and TRBJ2-1; 11 bases map to TRBD2. From germline, CDR1 is MDHEN and CDR2 SYDVKM. The CDR3 covers 17 residues. V shed 5 bases and J 14 bases; nucleotides not matched to a gene: 20. CDR3 residues: CASSIHSASGRMGVEFF. The CDR3 nucleotides read TGTGCCAGCAGTATACACTCGGCTAGCGGGAGGATGGGGGTTGAGTTCTTC.

This clone came up a few times. This chain links TRBV7-9 with TRBJ2-1; TRBD2 agrees at 10 bases. This CDR3 has 18 amino acids. Germline V gene sequence: CDR1 SEHNR, CDR2 FQNEAQ (reference sequence). Trimming at V came to 2 bases and at J to 7 bases, leaving 14 bases not matched to a gene. The CDR3 loop reads CASSLPPRLAGVRNEQFF. The DNA of the CDR3 is TGTGCCAGCAGCTTACCGCCCAGGCTAGCGGGAGTACGGAATGAGCAGTTCTTC.

The chain employs TRBV10-3 and TRBJ2-5; tentative D call: TRBD2 (6 bases). Germline lookup yields CDR1 ENHRY and CDR2 SYGVKD. There are 17 residues in the CDR3. Between the trimmed V and J ends, which lost 2 bases and 0 bases, there was a span of 16 bases. CDR3 nucleotide sequence: TGTGCCATCAGTGAGGTTCCGGGACTGATGTACCAAGAGACCCAGTACTTC. Its protein product is CAISEVPGLMYQETQYF.

This clone was detected a few times. The V and J genes are TRBV6-1 and TRBJ2-7, with 8 bases fitting TRBD1. The V gene end was trimmed by 0 bases and the J gene end by 4 bases; junction bases not matched to a gene: 5. The CDR3 length is 15 residues. CDR1 is MNHNS and CDR2 is SASEGT in the germline V gene. Here the CDR3 reads CASSEAWTGLYEQYF. CDR3 nucleotide sequence: TGTGCCAGCAGTGAAGCGTGGACAGGGTTGTACGAGCAGTACTTC.

This clone has ten or more counts. The J gene is TRBJ1-5, the V gene TRBV15; TRBD1 aligns across 8 bases. The germline V gene has CDR1 LNHNV and CDR2 YYDKDF (reference sequence). With V trimmed by 2 bases and J by 1 base, 1 base remained unmatched. The length of the CDR3 is 15 residues. The CDR3, as DNA: TGTGCCACCAGCAGACAGGGGGCGAGCAATCAGCCCCAGCATTTT. Translating it yields CATSRQGASNQPQHF.

This clone appeared many times. The genes are TRBV6-6 and TRBJ2-1, with 8 bases fitting TRBD2. After removal of 9 bases from V and 8 bases from J, the junction contained 9 bases not matched to a gene. Germline assignment: CDR1 MNHNY and CDR2 SVGAGI (reference sequence). This CDR3 comprises 13 residues. The CDR3 is CARAAGARDEQFF. CDR3 bases: TGTGCCAGGGCAGCGGGAGCAAGGGATGAGCAGTTCTTC.

The rearrangement joins TRBV30 to TRBJ1-5, with 9 bases aligning to TRBD1. The length of the CDR3 is 15 residues. J gave up 3 bases and V 1 base, and 4 bases lay outside the gene matches. CDR1 is GTSNPN, CDR2 SVGIG, per germline (reference sequence). CDR3 sequence reads: CAWSGGTGFNQPQHF. The CDR3 DNA follows: TGTGCCTGGAGTGGCGGGACAGGGTTCAATCAGCCCCAGCATTTT. Filled out from reference TRBV30 and TRBJ1-5, the complete variable domain reads SQTIHQWPATLVQPVGSPLSLECTVEGTSNPNLYWYRQAAGRGLQLLFYSVGIGQISSEVPQNLSASRPQDRQFILSSKKLLLSDSGFYLCAWSGGTGFNQPQHFGDGTRLSIL.

Points on this clone: In the same sample, other DNA sequences code for this CDR3. CDR3 region: CASSLTGSYGYTF. The DNA of the CDR3 is TGCGCCAGCAGCTTGACAGGTTCCTATGGCTACACCTTC. The rearrangement links TRBV5-1 to TRBJ1-2, with D possibly TRBD1 on 5 matching bases. CDR3 length equals 13 residues. Trimming left V 1 base short and J 4 bases short, with 8 bases between. CDR1 is SGHRS, CDR2 YFSETQ, per germline.

This clone was seen more than once but under ten times. The V gene is TRBV5-1, the J gene TRBJ2-7; possibly TRBD1 for D (5 bases). The V and J ends lost 4 bases and 1 base respectively, with 12 bases between them. The CDR3 spans 14 residues. Per germline, CDR1 SGHRS and CDR2 YFSETQ. For the CDR3, the DNA is TGCGCCAGCAGCCAAACCCAGGGTTCCTACGAGCAGTACTTC. Amino acid sequence: CASSQTQGSYEQYF.

This clone appeared a few times. This rearrangement joins TRBV29-1 to TRBJ1-1, with D tentatively TRBD1 (5 bases). Germline V gene sequence: CDR1 SQVTM, CDR2 ANQGSEA. This CDR3 has 13 residues. The germline V and J ends were trimmed by 6 bases and 0 bases, with 11 bases remaining between them. This CDR3 is CSVRAYMNTEAFF. The CDR3 region has the DNA TGCAGCGTCAGGGCATACATGAACACTGAAGCTTTCTTT.

There are a few counts of this clone. This sample includes further DNA sequences coding for the same CDR3. V usage is TRBV27 and J usage is TRBJ2-7, with 14 bases identical to TRBD2. CDR3 length: 16 amino acids. Looked up from germline, CDR1 is MNHEY and CDR2 is SMNVEV (reference sequence). V was pared by 4 bases and J by 0 bases, with 2 bases of the junction left unmatched. The CDR3 DNA sequence: TGTGCCAGCAGTTCGGGACTAGCGGGAGACTCCTACGAGCAGTACTTC. Protein product: CASSSGLAGDSYEQYF.